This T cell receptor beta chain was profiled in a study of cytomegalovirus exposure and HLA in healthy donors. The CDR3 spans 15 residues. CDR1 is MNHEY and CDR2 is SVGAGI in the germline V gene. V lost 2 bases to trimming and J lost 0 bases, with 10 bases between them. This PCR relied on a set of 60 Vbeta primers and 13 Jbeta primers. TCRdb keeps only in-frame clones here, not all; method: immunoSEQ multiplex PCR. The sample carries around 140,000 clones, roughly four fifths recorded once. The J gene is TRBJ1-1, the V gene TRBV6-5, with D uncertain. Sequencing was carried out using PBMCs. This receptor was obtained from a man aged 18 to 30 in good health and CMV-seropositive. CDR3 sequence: CASSYNSLMNTEAFF. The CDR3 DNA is TGTGCCAGCAGTTACAACAGCCTCATGAACACTGAAGCTTTCTTT.